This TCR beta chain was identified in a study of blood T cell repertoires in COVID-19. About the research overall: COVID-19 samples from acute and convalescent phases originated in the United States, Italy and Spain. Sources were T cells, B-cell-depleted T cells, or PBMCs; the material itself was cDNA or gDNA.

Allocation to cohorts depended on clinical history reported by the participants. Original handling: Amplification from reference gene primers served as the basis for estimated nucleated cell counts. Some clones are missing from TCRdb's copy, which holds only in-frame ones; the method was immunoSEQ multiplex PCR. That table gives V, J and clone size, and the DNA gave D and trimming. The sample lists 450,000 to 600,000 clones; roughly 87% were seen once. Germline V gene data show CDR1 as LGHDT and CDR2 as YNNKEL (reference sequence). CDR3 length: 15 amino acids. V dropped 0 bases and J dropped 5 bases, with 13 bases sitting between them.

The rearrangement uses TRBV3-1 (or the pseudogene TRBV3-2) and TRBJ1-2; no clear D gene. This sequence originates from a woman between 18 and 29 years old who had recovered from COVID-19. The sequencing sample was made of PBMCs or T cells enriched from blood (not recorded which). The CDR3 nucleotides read TGTGCCAGCAGCCAAGATCCCACTGCGGTTTATGGCTACACCTTC. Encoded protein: CASSQDPTAVYGYTF.